This T cell receptor beta chain was sequenced during a study of cytomegalovirus exposure and HLA in healthy donors. PCR amplification relied on 60 Vbeta primers (plus 13 Jbeta primers). The table came from immunoSEQ multiplex PCR; TCRdb's copy has only in-frame clones and leaves some out. The repertoire holds roughly 160,000 clones, with approximately 81% as singletons. This CDR3 region has 18 residues. Per the germline V gene, CDR1 is SGHAT and CDR2 is FQNNGV. With V trimmed by 5 bases and J by 1 base, 7 bases remained unmatched. Sequencing was done on a sample of PBMCs. The TCR comes from a boy aged 2 to 9 in good health and CMV-seronegative. The chain combines TRBV11-2 with TRBJ2-1; TRBD2 matches at 14 bases. CDR3: CASSLGLAGEKSYNEQFF. The CDR3 region has the DNA TGTGCCAGCAGCCTGGGACTAGCGGGAGAGAAATCCTACAATGAGCAGTTCTTC.